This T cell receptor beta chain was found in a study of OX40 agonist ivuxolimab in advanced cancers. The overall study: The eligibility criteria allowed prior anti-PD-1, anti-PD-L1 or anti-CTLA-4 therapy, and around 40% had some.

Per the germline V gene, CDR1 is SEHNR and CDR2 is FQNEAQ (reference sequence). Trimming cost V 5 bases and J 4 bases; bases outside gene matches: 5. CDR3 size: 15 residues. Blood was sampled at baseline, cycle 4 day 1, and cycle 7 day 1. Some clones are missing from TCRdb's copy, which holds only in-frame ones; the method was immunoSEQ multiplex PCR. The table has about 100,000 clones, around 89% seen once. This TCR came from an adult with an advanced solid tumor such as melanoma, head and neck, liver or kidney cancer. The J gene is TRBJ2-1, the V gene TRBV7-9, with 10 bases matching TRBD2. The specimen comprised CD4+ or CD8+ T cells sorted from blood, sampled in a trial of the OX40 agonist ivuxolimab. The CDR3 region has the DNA TGTGCCAGCAGCGCGGGACTAGCGATTTACAATGAGCAGTTCTTC. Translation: CASSAGLAIYNEQFF.